The 6 T cell receptor beta chains in this list originate from one sample, sequenced in a study of molecular identifiers for immune sequencing clone quantification. Via MiXCR, TCRdb re-called the PCR reads, giving one row per CDR3 protein. The table records 30,000 to 40,000 distinct CDR3 sequences, roughly 19% of them present only once. Material: naive CD8+ T cells from blood, with Jurkat cell RNA spiked in. Subset defined: FACS-sorted CD8+CD4-CCR7+CD45RA+ naive T cells. The receptors here all came from a human donor in good health. Some libraries in this study had Jurkat cell RNA spiked in.

This clonotype was picked up many times. This chain links TRBV28 with TRBJ2-7; D assignment may be TRBD1 or TRBD2 (7 bases each). The CDR3 is made up of 16 amino acids. Germline V gene sequence: CDR1 MDHEN, CDR2 SYDVKM. V was pared by 4 bases and J by 4 bases, with 20 bases between. Here the CDR3 reads CASSSQHAGGGYEQYF. The CDR3 DNA sequence: TGTGCCAGCAGTTCCCAACACGCAGGGGGAGGGTACGAGCAGTACTTC.

This clonotype appeared a few times. The chain combines TRBV20-1 with TRBJ2-1; a weak D match, TRBD2 (6 bases). Germline CDR1 DFQATT, CDR2 SNEGSKA (reference sequence). Trimming took off 3 bases at V and 8 bases at J, with 20 bases between the two ends. The CDR3 runs to 15 residues. The CDR3 nucleotides are TGCAGTGCTAGCGGGAGCGACCTCGTGGGGTATGAGCAGTTCTTC. It codes for CSASGSDLVGYEQFF.

At least ten counts were recorded for this clonotype. The chain links TRBV29-1 to TRBJ2-5; D remains unclear. The V gene's germline CDR1 is SQVTM and CDR2 ANQGSEA. This CDR3 spans 13 amino acids. V shed 0 bases and J shed 7 bases, with 12 bases lying between them. The DNA for the CDR3 is TGCAGCGTTGAAGATCTGGAGACGGGGACCCAGTACTTC. Its translation: CSVEDLETGTQYF. Looking up the rest from reference TRBV29-1 and TRBJ2-5 gives the full variable domain: SAVISQKPSRDICQRGTSLTIQCQVDSQVTMMFWYRQQPGQSLTLIATANQGSEATYESGFVIDKFPISRPNLTFSTLTVSNMSPEDSSIYLCSVEDLETGTQYFGPGTRLLVL.

This clonotype was counted ten times or more. The chain recombines TRBV12-3 or TRBV12-4 with TRBJ2-3; D assignment may be TRBD1 or TRBD2 (6 bases each). Trimming removed 6 bases at V and 4 bases at J, with 14 bases between. The CDR3 length is 14 residues. The CDR3 nucleotides read TGTGCCAGCAGCAAGTTGGGGGGCGCAGATACGCAGTATTTT. Translation: CASSKLGGADTQYF.

In its sample, this clonotype is medium-sized. The chain uses TRBV6-5 and TRBJ2-3; D remains ambiguous. The CDR3 runs to 15 residues. CDR1 and CDR2 (germline): MNHEY, SVGAGI. V shed 5 bases and J shed 1 base, with 13 bases lying between them. CDR3 sequence: CASSQTSPGTDTQYF. In DNA, the CDR3 is TGTGCCAGCAGTCAGACATCGCCTGGCACAGATACGCAGTATTTT.

Ten or more counts support this clonotype. This chain joins TRBV27 and TRBJ2-5; D remains ambiguous. CDR3 size: 17 residues. V lost 1 base and J lost 0, with 15 bases in between. Germline loops: CDR1 MNHEY, CDR2 SMNVEV (reference sequence). The CDR3 reads CASSLYAGLEYQETQYF. CDR3 DNA sequence: TGTGCCAGCAGTTTATACGCCGGGTTGGAGTACCAAGAGACCCAGTACTTC.